The table lists the clone carrying this TCR beta chain with a few counts. This sample was taken from a study of blood T cell repertoires in COVID-19. The overall study: PBMCs, B-cell-depleted T cells, or T cells were the source of the cDNA or gDNA that made up the material.

Trimming took off 7 bases at V and 2 bases at J, with 12 bases between the two ends. The germline CDR1 and CDR2 sequences are SGHDT and YYEEEE. The CDR3 extends over 13 amino acids. Sequencing was performed with immunoSEQ multiplex PCR; in TCRdb, only in-frame clones are kept and a portion is missing. The sample contains under 350,000 clones, about four fifths of which appear only once. This clonotype originated in a woman in her 50s who had recovered from COVID-19. The rearrangement joins TRBV5-6 to TRBJ1-2; possibly TRBD1 for D (5 bases). Source material: peripheral blood. CDR3 sequence: CASSVPGNYGYTF. The CDR3 DNA is TGTGCCAGCTCTGTTCCAGGGAACTATGGCTACACCTTC.